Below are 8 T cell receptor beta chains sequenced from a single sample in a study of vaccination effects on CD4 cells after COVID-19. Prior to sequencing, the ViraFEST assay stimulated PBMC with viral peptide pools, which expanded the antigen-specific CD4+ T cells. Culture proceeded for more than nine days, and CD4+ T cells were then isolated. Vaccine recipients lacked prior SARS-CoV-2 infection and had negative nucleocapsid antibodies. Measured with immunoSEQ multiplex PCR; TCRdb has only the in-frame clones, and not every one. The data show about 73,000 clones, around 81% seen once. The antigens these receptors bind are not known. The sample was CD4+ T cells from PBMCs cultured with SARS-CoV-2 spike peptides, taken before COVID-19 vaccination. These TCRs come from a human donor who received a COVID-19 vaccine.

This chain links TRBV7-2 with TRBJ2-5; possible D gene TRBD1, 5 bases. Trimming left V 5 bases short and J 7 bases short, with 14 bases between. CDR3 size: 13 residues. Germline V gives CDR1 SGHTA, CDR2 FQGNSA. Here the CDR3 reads CASSLDPQGTQYF. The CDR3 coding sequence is TGTGCCAGCAGCCTAGACCCCCAGGGGACCCAGTACTTC.

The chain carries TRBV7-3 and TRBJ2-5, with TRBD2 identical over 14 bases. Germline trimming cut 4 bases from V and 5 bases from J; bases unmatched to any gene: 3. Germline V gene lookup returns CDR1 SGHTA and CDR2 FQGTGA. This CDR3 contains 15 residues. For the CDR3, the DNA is TGTGCCAGCAGCTCCGGACTAGCGGGGGGTGAGACCCAGTACTTC. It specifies CASSSGLAGGETQYF.

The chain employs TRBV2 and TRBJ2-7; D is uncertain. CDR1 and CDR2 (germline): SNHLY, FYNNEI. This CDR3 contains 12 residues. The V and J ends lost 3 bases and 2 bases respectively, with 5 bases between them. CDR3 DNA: TGTGCCAGCAGTGACCGGACCTACGAGCAGTACGTC. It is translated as CASSDRTYEQYV.

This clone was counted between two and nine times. CDR3 sequence (DNA): TGTGCCAGCAGCTTGGGCACAGGGGCTAACTATGGCTACACCTTC. Its translation: CASSLGTGANYGYTF. The chain recombines TRBV5-5 with TRBJ1-2; 7 nucleotides match TRBD1. Unmatched junction bases numbered 2, after V lost 0 bases and J lost 0 bases. CDR3 length equals 15 residues. Looked up from germline, CDR1 is SGHKS and CDR2 is YYEKEE (reference sequence).

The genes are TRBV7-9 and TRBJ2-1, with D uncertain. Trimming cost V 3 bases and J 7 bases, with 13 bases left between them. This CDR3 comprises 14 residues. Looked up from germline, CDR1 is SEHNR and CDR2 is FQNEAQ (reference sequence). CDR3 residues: CASSFAVWGNEQFF. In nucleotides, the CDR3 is TGTGCCAGCAGCTTTGCGGTCTGGGGAAATGAGCAGTTCTTC.

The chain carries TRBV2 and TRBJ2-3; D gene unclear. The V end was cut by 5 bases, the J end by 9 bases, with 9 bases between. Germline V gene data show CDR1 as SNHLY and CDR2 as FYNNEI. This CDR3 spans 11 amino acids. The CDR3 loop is CASSSYGTQYF. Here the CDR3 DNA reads TGTGCCAGCAGTTCTTATGGGACGCAGTATTTT.

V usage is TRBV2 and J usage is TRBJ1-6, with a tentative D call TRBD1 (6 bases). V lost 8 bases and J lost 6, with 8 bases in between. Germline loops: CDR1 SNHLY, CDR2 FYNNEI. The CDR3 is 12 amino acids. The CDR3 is CASQGSNSPLHF. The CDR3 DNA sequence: TGTGCCAGCCAGGGGTCTAATTCACCCCTCCACTTT.

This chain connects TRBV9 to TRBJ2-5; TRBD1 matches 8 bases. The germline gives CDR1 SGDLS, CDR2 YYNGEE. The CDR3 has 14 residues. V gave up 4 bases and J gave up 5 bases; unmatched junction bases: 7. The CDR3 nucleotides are TGTGCCAGCAGCCCTCAGGGGGCGGGTGAGACCCAGTACTTC. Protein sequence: CASSPQGAGETQYF.